This T cell receptor beta chain was obtained from a study of CD8+ T cells in alopecia areata. Background on the study: Those treated were given oral tofacitinib at 5 to 10 mg twice daily. Severity of treated patients was scored by affected scalp percentage. Treatment with tofacitinib (6 to 18 months) was followed by 6 months off drug.

Treatment specified: oral pan-JAK inhibitor, 5-10 mg twice daily. cDNA serving as the sequencing template came from extracted, reverse transcribed RNA. Using immunoSEQ multiplex PCR, the repertoire was profiled, and TCRdb retains in-frame clones only, with some absent. This sample yields about 210,000 clones, of which about 50% are seen a single time; roughly 1.6% belongs to the top ten. The TCR was taken from a human donor with alopecia areata. Sequencing was performed on CD4+ T cells sorted from blood, taken at week 4, from a patient treated with tofacitinib.

CDR3 region: CASSPLPRVEETQYF. The CDR3 nucleotides are TGTGCCAGTAGTCCACTGCCCCGGGTGGAAGAGACCCAGTACTTC. The rearrangement links TRBV19 to TRBJ2-5; D uncertain. V gave up 5 bases and J gave up 3 bases, with 16 bases separating them. The CDR3 covers 15 residues. The germline gives CDR1 LNHDA, CDR2 SQIVND (reference sequence).